This is a list of T cell receptor beta chains from one sample in a study of blood T cell repertoires in COVID-19. Sequencing was performed with immunoSEQ multiplex PCR; in TCRdb, only in-frame clones are kept and a portion is missing. The sample records around 240,000 clones, approximately 82% being singletons. The material sequenced was peripheral blood. The origin of the receptors is a woman aged 40 to 49 who had recovered from COVID-19. Both conserved end residues are part of each CDR3. D genes are given only for firm matches. Where a row states a size, it is once, few, many or the class of an expanded clone; other rows omit it.

TRBV19	NA	NA	TRBJ1-1	TGTGCCAGTAGTACCGACTTGAACACTGAAGCTTTCTTT	CASSTDLNTEAFF
TRBV5-4	NA	NA	TRBJ2-5	TGTGCCAGCAGCCAAGGGGAAAGGGAGACCCAGTACTTC	CASSQGERETQYF
TRBV18	NA	NA	TRBJ1-4	TGTGCCAGCTCATGGAACAGGCTGGGCAGTGAAAAACTGTTTTTT	CASSWNRLGSEKLFF
TRBV28	TRBD1	NA	TRBJ1-2	TGTGCCAGCAGTCTTACAGGGGGCTATGGCTACACCTTC	CASSLTGGYGYTF
TRBV13	TRBD1	few	TRBJ1-1	TGTGCCAGCAGCATAAGACAGGGGGTTGACACTGAAGCTTTCTTT	CASSIRQGVDTEAFF
TRBV27	TRBD1	NA	TRBJ1-4	TGTGCCAACTCGAACCGACAGGGCGATGAAAAACTGTTTTTT	CANSNRQGDEKLFF
TRBV19	TRBD2	once	TRBJ2-3	TGTGCCAGTCGGGGGGGGGAGAGCGGATACACAGATACGCAGTATTTT	CASRGGESGYTDTQYF
TRBV6-2/TRBV6-3	TRBD1	NA	TRBJ2-1	TGTGCCAGCAGTCACAGGGGGTATGGGAATGAGCAGTTCTTC	CASSHRGYGNEQFF
TRBV15	TRBD1	NA	TRBJ2-7	TGTGCCACCAGCAGGGGGACAGACCACTTCTACGAGCAGTACTTC	CATSRGTDHFYEQYF
TRBV19	NA	NA	TRBJ1-1	TGTGCCAGTAGTATATCAGCGGGCGCTGAAGCTTTCTTT	CASSISAGAEAFF
TRBV3-1/TRBV3-2	TRBD2	once	TRBJ2-1	TGTGCCAGCAGCCAAGGGACTAGCGGGAGCTCCTACAATGAGCAGTTCTTC	CASSQGTSGSSYNEQFF
TRBV6-5	TRBD1	once	TRBJ1-2	TGTGCCAGTTCTTTTGACAGGGCCTATGGCTACACCTTC	CASSFDRAYGYTF
TRBV25-1	NA	NA	TRBJ1-1	TGTGCCAGCAGAACCAACATGAACACTGAAGCTTTCTTT	CASRTNMNTEAFF
TRBV10-2	NA	NA	TRBJ2-2	TGCGCCAGCAGTGAGATAAGGACGGGGTACACCGGGGAGCTGTTTTTT	CASSEIRTGYTGELFF
TRBV29-1	NA	NA	TRBJ1-1	TGCAGCGTCGCCCTGGCGGAGAACACTGAAGCTTTCTTT	CSVALAENTEAFF
TRBV23-1	NA	few	TRBJ2-7	TGCGCCAGCAGTCACCAACAGGGAGTTTTGAACGAGCAGTACTTC	CASSHQQGVLNEQYF
TRBV18	NA	NA	TRBJ2-5	TGTGCCAGCTCACCACCGGCCGGGAAAGAGACCCAGTACTTC	CASSPPAGKETQYF
TRBV2	TRBD2	NA	TRBJ2-1	TGTGCCAGCAGCCGACTAGCGATAAATGAGCAGTTCTTC	CASSRLAINEQFF
TRBV6-2/TRBV6-3	TRBD1	NA	TRBJ1-1	TGTGCCAGCAGTTACTCCCCGGACAGGGATCGGGACACTGAAGCTTTCTTT	CASSYSPDRDRDTEAFF
TRBV2	TRBD1	NA	TRBJ1-4	TGTGCCAGCGAAAGGACAGGGGGCGCGACTAATGAAAAACTGTTTTTT	CASERTGGATNEKLFF
TRBV19	TRBD1	NA	TRBJ2-5	TGTGCCAGTAGTATACAGGGGGCCCAAGAGACCCAGTACTTC	CASSIQGAQETQYF
TRBV5-8	TRBD2	NA	TRBJ2-2	TGTGCCAGCAGCCACCAATCGGACTCGGGGGGAAGGCTCACCGGGGAGCTGTTTTTT	CASSHQSDSGGRLTGELFF
TRBV5-6	NA	once	TRBJ2-3	TGTGCCAGCAGCTTGGAGGGAGCCGGCGGAACACAAGATACGCAGTATTTT	CASSLEGAGGTQDTQYF
TRBV3-1/TRBV3-2	NA	NA	TRBJ1-2	TGTGCCAGCAGCCAAGCCATACAGGGAAATGGCTACACCTTC	CASSQAIQGNGYTF
TRBV27	TRBD2	NA	TRBJ2-3	TGTGCCAGCAGTCGGACTAGCGGGGGGGCCATAGGAGATACGCAGTATTTT	CASSRTSGGAIGDTQYF
TRBV5-1	TRBD1	NA	TRBJ2-2	TGCGCCAGCAGCTCCTCCGGGACAGGGAGGGACGGGGAGCTGTTTTTT	CASSSSGTGRDGELFF
TRBV3-1/TRBV3-2	TRBD1	NA	TRBJ2-7	TGTGCCAGAATACAGGGGTCCGGAGACGAGCAGTACTTC	CARIQGSGDEQYF
TRBV7-3	TRBD2	NA	TRBJ2-2	TGTGCCAGCAGCTCCAGGGAGGGCGGGGAGCTGTTTTTT	CASSSREGGELFF
TRBV6-5	TRBD1	NA	TRBJ1-2	TGTGCCAGCTGGGGACAGGGCGACTATGGCTACACCTTC	CASWGQGDYGYTF
TRBV2	TRBD1	NA	TRBJ1-1	TGTGCCAGCAGTGGTTACAGGGGAACCACTGAAGCTTTCTTT	CASSGYRGTTEAFF
TRBV6-6	TRBD2	few	TRBJ2-3	TGTGCCAGCAGTTTTCCTAGCGGCAACACAGATACGCAGTATTTT	CASSFPSGNTDTQYF
TRBV7-3	NA	NA	TRBJ2-2	TGTGCCAGCAAGGACAGAAACACCGGGGAGCTGTTTTTT	CASKDRNTGELFF
TRBV5-4	NA	NA	TRBJ1-2	TGTGCCAGCAGCGGCCCCCCTGGACATCTAAACTATGGCTACACCTTC	CASSGPPGHLNYGYTF
TRBV7-2	NA	NA	TRBJ1-2	TGTGCCAGCAGCTTAGGCCGGGATCCCGGCTATGGCTACACCTTC	CASSLGRDPGYGYTF
TRBV10-3	NA	NA	TRBJ2-7	TGTGCCACTGCGGACAGTTCTTACGAGCAGTACTTC	CATADSSYEQYF
TRBV9	TRBD2	NA	TRBJ2-3	TGTGCCAGCAGCGTCACCGCCCCGGGGGGGGGCACAGATACGCAGTATTTT	CASSVTAPGGGTDTQYF
TRBV19	TRBD1	few	TRBJ1-6	TGTGCCAGTCAGGAAGGGGGCCGCTCCTATAATTCACCCCTCCACTTT	CASQEGGRSYNSPLHF
TRBV3-1/TRBV3-2	NA	NA	TRBJ1-1	TGTGCCAGCAGGAATCGACAGCAGAACACTGAAGCTTTCTTT	CASRNRQQNTEAFF
TRBV6-2/TRBV6-3	NA	NA	TRBJ2-5	TGTGCCAGCAGTTACGCCCAGGGCCAAGAGACCCAGTACTTC	CASSYAQGQETQYF
TRBV6-5	TRBD1	NA	TRBJ1-4	TGTGCCAGCAGTCAACAGGGGCACCTAAATGAAAAACTGTTTTTT	CASSQQGHLNEKLFF
TRBV29-1	NA	NA	TRBJ1-2	TGCAGCGTTGGGTGGGGCAGGGAAGGCGGCTACACCTTC	CSVGWGREGGYTF
TRBV11-3	TRBD1	NA	TRBJ1-1	TGTGCCAGCAGCGGACAGGAGGGTAACACTGAAGCTTTCTTT	CASSGQEGNTEAFF
TRBV4-3	NA	NA	TRBJ1-6	TGCGCCAGCAGCCAAGCCCTCACCGACAGGTATTCACCCCTCCACTTT	CASSQALTDRYSPLHF
TRBV7-9	TRBD1	NA	TRBJ1-5	TGTGCCAGCAGCCGTACAGGGGGCCAGGGTCAGCCCCAGCATTTT	CASSRTGGQGQPQHF